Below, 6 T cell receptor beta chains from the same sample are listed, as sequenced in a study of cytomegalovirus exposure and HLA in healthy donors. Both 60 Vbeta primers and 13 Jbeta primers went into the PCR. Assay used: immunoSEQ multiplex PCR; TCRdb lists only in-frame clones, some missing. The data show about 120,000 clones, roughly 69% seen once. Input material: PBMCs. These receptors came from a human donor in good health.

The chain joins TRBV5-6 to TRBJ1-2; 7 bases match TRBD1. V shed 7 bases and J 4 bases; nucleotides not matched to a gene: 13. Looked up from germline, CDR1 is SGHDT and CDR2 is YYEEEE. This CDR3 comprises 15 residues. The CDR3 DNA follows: TGTGCCAGCCGCTCGAACAGGGGCCTTACCTATGGCTACACCTTC. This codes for CASRSNRGLTYGYTF.

CDR3 sequence reads: CASGRQQGTEAFF. CDR3 nucleotide sequence: TGTGCTAGTGGTAGACAACAGGGGACTGAAGCTTTCTTT. The chain is built from TRBV12-5 and TRBJ1-1; 7 bases map to TRBD1. CDR3 length: 13 residues. V was clipped by 5 bases and J by 5 bases; unmatched bases: 5. The germline gives CDR1 LGHNT, CDR2 FRNRAP.

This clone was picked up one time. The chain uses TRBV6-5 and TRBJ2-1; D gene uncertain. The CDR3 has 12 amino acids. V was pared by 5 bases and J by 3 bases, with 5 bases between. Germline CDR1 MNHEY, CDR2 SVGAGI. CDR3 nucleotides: TGTGCCAGCAGTCCGGGCTACAATGAGCAGTTCTTC. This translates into CASSPGYNEQFF.

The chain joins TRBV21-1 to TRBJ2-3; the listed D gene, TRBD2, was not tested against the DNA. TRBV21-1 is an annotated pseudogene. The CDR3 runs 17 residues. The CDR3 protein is CASSKALSTSHPDTQYF. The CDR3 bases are TGTGCCAGCAGCAAAGCGCTGTCGACTAGCCATCCAGATACGCAGTATTTT.

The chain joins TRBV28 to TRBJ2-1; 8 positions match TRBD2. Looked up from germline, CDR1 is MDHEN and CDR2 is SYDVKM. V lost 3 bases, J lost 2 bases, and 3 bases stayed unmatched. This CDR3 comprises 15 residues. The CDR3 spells CASSFGRVAYNEQFF. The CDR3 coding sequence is TGTGCCAGCAGTTTCGGGAGGGTGGCCTACAATGAGCAGTTCTTC.

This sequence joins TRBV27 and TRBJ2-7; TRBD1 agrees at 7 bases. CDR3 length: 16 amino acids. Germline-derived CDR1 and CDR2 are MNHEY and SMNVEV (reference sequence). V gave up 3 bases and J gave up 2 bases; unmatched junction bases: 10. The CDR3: CASSLITGTVTYEQYF. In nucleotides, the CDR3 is TGTGCCAGCAGTTTGATTACCGGGACAGTGACCTACGAGCAGTACTTC.